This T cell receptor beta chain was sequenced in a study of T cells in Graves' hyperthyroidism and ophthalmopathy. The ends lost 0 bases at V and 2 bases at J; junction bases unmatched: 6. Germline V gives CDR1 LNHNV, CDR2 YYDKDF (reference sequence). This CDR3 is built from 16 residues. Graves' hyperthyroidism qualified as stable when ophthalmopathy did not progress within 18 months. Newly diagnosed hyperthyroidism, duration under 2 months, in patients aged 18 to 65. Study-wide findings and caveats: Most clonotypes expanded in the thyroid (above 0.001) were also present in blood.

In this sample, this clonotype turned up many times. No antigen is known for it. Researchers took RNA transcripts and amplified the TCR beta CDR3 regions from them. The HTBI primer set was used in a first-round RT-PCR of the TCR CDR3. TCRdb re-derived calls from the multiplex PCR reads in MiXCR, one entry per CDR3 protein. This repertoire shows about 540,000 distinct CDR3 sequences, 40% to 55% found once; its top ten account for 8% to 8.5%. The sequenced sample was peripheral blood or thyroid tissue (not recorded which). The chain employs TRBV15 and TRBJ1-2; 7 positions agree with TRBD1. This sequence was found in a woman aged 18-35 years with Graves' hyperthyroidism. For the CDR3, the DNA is TGTGCCACCAGCAGAGATCTGGCAGGGGGAAACTATGGCTACACCTTC. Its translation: CATSRDLAGGNYGYTF.